The present TCR beta chain was sequenced within a study of cytomegalovirus exposure and HLA in healthy donors. Broader study findings: In a later analysis, a missense DCLRE1C variant was linked to TCR beta V- and J-gene trimming. Rare TCR sequences predominated, though certain public TCRs were found in many donors.

Comment on this clone: Antigen unknown.

This CDR3 spans 15 amino acids. CDR1 and CDR2 from the germline V gene are MNHEY and SVGAGI. With 5 bases clipped from V and 6 bases from J, the junction kept 12 bases outside the gene matches. In the PCR, 60 Vbeta and 13 Jbeta primers were used. Clones were sequenced by immunoSEQ multiplex PCR, and TCRdb holds only the in-frame ones, with some missing. This repertoire shows approximately 210,000 clones, 75% to 85% found once; its top ten account for 1.5%. The V gene is TRBV6-5, the J gene TRBJ2-7, with 8 bases identical to TRBD1. This receptor was identified in a girl between 5 and 17 years old in good health and CMV-seropositive. The sample was PBMCs. In DNA form, the CDR3 reads TGTGCCAGCAGTACCGCCCCAGGGGGCGTATTCGAGCAGTACTTC. Its protein product is CASSTAPGGVFEQYF.